Each of the 17 T cell receptor beta chains below was sequenced from the same sample in a study of neurological immune-mediated disorders. TCRdb re-called the 5' RACE reads through MiXCR, storing one row per CDR3 protein. The sample includes about 55,000 distinct CDR3 sequences, roughly 4.3% seen only once; the top ten take around 3%. What was sequenced was PBMCs. The source is a man aged 45-65 years with multiple sclerosis.

This chain connects TRBV6-6 to TRBJ2-5; D unresolved. Per germline, CDR1 MNHNY and CDR2 SVGAGI (reference sequence). V was shortened by 0 bases and J by 5 bases, with 7 bases between the two germline ends. This CDR3 has 13 amino acids. Here the CDR3 reads CASSYSSRETQYF. CDR3 sequence (DNA): TGTGCCAGCAGTTACTCTAGCCGGGAGACCCAGTACTTC.

In its sample, this clonotype was seen many times. This sequence joins TRBV7-9 and TRBJ2-6, with TRBD1 matching over 9 bases. Germline-derived CDR1 and CDR2 are SEHNR and FQNEAQ (reference sequence). The length of the CDR3 is 18 residues. Trimming removed 5 bases from V and 3 bases from J; junction bases left unmatched: 11. This chain's CDR3 is CASSVQAGQGFGANVLTF. As DNA, the CDR3 is TGTGCCAGCAGCGTTCAGGCGGGACAGGGCTTTGGGGCCAACGTCCTGACTTTC.

Many counts were recorded for this clonotype. DNA for the CDR3: TGTGCCAGCAGCCTGGGACAGGGTTATCAGCCCCAGCATTTT. It translates to CASSLGQGYQPQHF. The chain joins TRBV7-8 to TRBJ1-5; 9 bases match TRBD1. V lost 5 bases and J lost 5; bases outside the gene matches: 4. In germline, CDR1 is SGHVS, CDR2 FQNEAQ. The CDR3 contains 14 residues.

In its sample, this clonotype was seen many times. The J gene is TRBJ2-7, the V gene TRBV27; unclear D gene. Germline V gene sequence: CDR1 MNHEY, CDR2 SMNVEV (reference sequence). The V end was cut by 4 bases, the J end by 4 bases, with 11 bases between. CDR3 length: 13 amino acids. DNA of the CDR3: TGTGCCAGCAGTTACACGACCGGTTACGAGCAGTACTTC. This encodes CASSYTTGYEQYF.

This clonotype was observed at least ten times. One end of the junction does not line up with germline, which may come from a read error. The chain carries TRBV4-1 and TRBJ1-5; D not certain. The CDR3 extends over 16 amino acids. CDR1 is MGHRA, CDR2 YSYEKL, per germline. The CDR3 bases are TGCGCCAGCAGCCAAGATCTAGGACGTTCGAGTCAGCCCCAGAATTTT. Translated: CASSQDLGRSSQPQNF.

This clonotype was picked up a small number of times. V and J are TRBV5-1 and TRBJ2-1, with 7 bases lining up with TRBD2. Trimming took 6 bases from V and 5 from J; bases not matched to a gene: 11. The length of the CDR3 is 15 residues. Germline V gives CDR1 SGHRS, CDR2 YFSETQ. The CDR3 DNA sequence: TGCGCCAGCAACCAATGGGGGAGGGCCGACAATGAGCAGTTCTTC. It is translated as CASNQWGRADNEQFF.

This clonotype was recorded at least ten times. This rearrangement joins TRBV2 to TRBJ1-4; 7 bases line up with TRBD1. Trimming cost V 7 bases and J 12 bases; bases outside gene matches: 11. Germline values: CDR1 SNHLY, CDR2 FYNNEI. CDR3 length: 13 amino acids. DNA of the CDR3: TGTGCCAGCACCCAACCGGGACAGTATGAACTGTTTTTT. Translation: CASTQPGQYELFF.

Only a few counts were recorded for this clonotype. The chain combines TRBV18 with TRBJ2-3, with D hard to call. Trimming removed 3 bases at V and 8 bases at J, with 9 bases between. Germline CDR1 and CDR2: KGHSH and LQKENI. This CDR3 is built from 12 residues. CDR3 nucleotide sequence: TGTGCCAGCTCACCTGACAATCCTACGCAGTATTTT. This codes for CASSPDNPTQYF. The whole variable domain, filled in from reference TRBV18 and TRBJ2-3, reads NAGVMQNPRHLVRRRGQEARLRCSPMKGHSHVYWYRQLPEEGLKFMVYLQKENIIDESGMPKERFSAEFPKEGPSILRIQQVVRGDSAAYFCASSPDNPTQYFGPGTRLTVL.

This clonotype was counted at least ten times. This rearrangement joins TRBV5-1 to TRBJ2-2; D gene unclear. This CDR3 is built from 14 residues. Germline V gene lookup returns CDR1 SGHRS and CDR2 YFSETQ. V dropped 4 bases and J dropped 4 bases, with 11 bases sitting between them. CDR3 nucleotides: TGCGCCAGCAGCGTGCCAGAAGCCACCGGGGAGCTGTTTTTT. This encodes CASSVPEATGELFF.

This clonotype was counted at least ten times. The genes are TRBV7-9 and TRBJ2-3; 11 positions match TRBD2. Trimming at V came to 3 bases and at J to 6 bases, leaving 14 bases not matched to a gene. CDR3 length: 18 residues. Per the germline V gene, CDR1 is SEHNR and CDR2 is FQNEAQ (reference sequence). The CDR3 DNA reads as TGTGCCAGCAGCTTCCCGGGCACTAGCGGGAGCTTGGGGGATACGCAGTATTTT. The encoded protein is CASSFPGTSGSLGDTQYF.

This clonotype was recorded at least ten times. This chain uses TRBV7-6 with TRBJ2-5; D not certain. Germline V gene data show CDR1 as SGHVS and CDR2 as FNYEAQ. V lost 5 bases and J lost 5, with 12 bases in between. The CDR3 has 13 residues. Written as DNA, the CDR3 is TGTGCCAGCAGCCCTACGACGACTGAGACCCAGTACTTC. It encodes CASSPTTTETQYF.

The V and J genes are TRBV5-1 and TRBJ2-7, with 9 bases identical to TRBD2. Losses at the gene ends were 0 bases for V and 1 base for J; bases not matched to a gene: 2. The length of the CDR3 is 15 residues. Germline values: CDR1 SGHRS, CDR2 YFSETQ. The CDR3 here is CASSLGAGGSYEQYF. DNA for the CDR3: TGCGCCAGCAGCTTGGGGGCGGGGGGGTCCTACGAGCAGTACTTC.

This clonotype was counted ten times or more. V and J are TRBV25-1 and TRBJ1-5; D call uncertain. CDR3 size: 13 residues. CDR1 and CDR2 (germline): MGHDK, SYGVNS. V shed 3 bases and J shed 0 bases, with 3 bases lying between them. This CDR3 reads CASSEYSNQPQHF. CDR3 nucleotides: TGTGCCAGCAGTGAGTATAGCAATCAGCCCCAGCATTTT.

This clonotype appeared many times. The chain carries TRBV2 and TRBJ2-5; 7 positions agree with TRBD1. The length of the CDR3 is 14 residues. V lost 3 bases, J lost 1 base, and 2 bases stayed unmatched. In germline, CDR1 is SNHLY, CDR2 FYNNEI. The CDR3 spells CASSDPGGQETQYF. The CDR3 coding sequence is TGTGCCAGCAGTGACCCAGGGGGCCAAGAGACCCAGTACTTC.

With regard to this clonotype: It may be a read error: a sequence one base away is much more abundant. The CDR3 loop reads CASSGKEGEKLFF. CDR3 DNA: TGTGCCAGCTCTGGAAAGGAGGGGGAAAAACTGTTTTTT. The V call is TRBV25-1, the J call TRBJ1-4, with D perhaps TRBD1 (5 bases). Germline V gene lookup returns CDR1 MGHDK and CDR2 SYGVNS. Trimming took 8 bases from V and 8 from J, leaving 15 bases between them. The CDR3 covers 13 residues.

With respect to this clonotype: A clone one base away is much larger, so this may be a read error. V is TRBV28 and J is TRBJ1-2; TRBD1 is a possible D gene (6 bases). Germline-derived CDR1 and CDR2 are MDHEN and SYDVKM. Between the trimmed V and J ends, which lost 5 bases and 7 bases, there was a span of 14 bases. The CDR3 contains 13 residues. This CDR3 is CASSAKQGAGYTF. CDR3 bases: TGTGCCAGCAGTGCAAAACAGGGCGCTGGCTACACCTTC.

There are many counts of this clonotype. This chain links TRBV29-1 with TRBJ2-1, with 9 bases aligning to TRBD1. The CDR3 is 13 amino acids. Germline CDR1 reads SQVTM; CDR2 reads ANQGSEA. J was trimmed by 10 bases and V by 7 bases; bases with no gene match: 11. Here the CDR3 DNA reads TGCAGCGCGCCAAACAGGGGGCGGGGAGAGCAGTTCTTC. It yields the protein CSAPNRGRGEQFF.